This TCR beta chain originates from a study of beta chain features in type 1 diabetes. Across the whole study: The patient and healthy donor groups were comparable for age, gender and cell yields. Study-wide results and limits: TCRB CDR3 length was moderately but significantly reduced in all four CD4+ subsets of Type 1 diabetes patients. Fewer insertions but more deletions were seen at VDJ junctions in type 1 diabetes patients.

What was sequenced were expressed TCRB transcripts, since all of the isolated RNA had been reverse transcribed. Measured with immunoSEQ multiplex PCR; TCRdb has only the in-frame clones, and not every one. This sample has more than 250,000 clones, with 15% found just once. The germline V gene encodes CDR1 SQVTM and CDR2 ANQGSEA. The CDR3 loop spans 15 amino acids. J gave up 2 bases and V 5 bases, and 9 bases lay outside the gene matches. This clone was counted only a few times. Its specificity is unknown. This rearrangement joins TRBV29-1 to TRBJ2-3, with 8 bases aligning to TRBD2. Sequencing was done on a sample of naive CD4+ T cells from blood. This TCR was sampled from a man aged 18 to 29 with type 1 diabetes. The CDR3 DNA reads TGCAGCGTTCACCCCCAGCGGGAGAACACAGATACGCAGTATTTT. Amino acids: CSVHPQRENTDTQYF.